This T cell receptor (beta chain) was profiled in a study of T cells in Graves' hyperthyroidism and ophthalmopathy. Amplification of TCR beta CDR3 regions used RNA as the template. The HTBI primer set was used in a first-round RT-PCR of the TCR CDR3. TCRdb ran MiXCR on the multiplex PCR reads and lists one entry per CDR3 protein. The sample contains approximately 210,000 distinct CDR3 sequences, 17% of which appear only once. V shed 2 bases and J shed 5 bases, with 5 bases lying between them. The CDR3 consists of 12 residues. Germline V gives CDR1 SNHLY, CDR2 FYNNEI. General observations from the study: Expanded thyroid clonotypes (above 0.001) were mostly also found in blood.

Ten or more counts support this clonotype. The antigen is not known. Patients were excluded because of uncontrolled infection, other autoimmune disease, pregnancy or lactation. Clinicians diagnosed patients from clinical symptoms, serum thyroxine and TRAb, thyroid ultrasound and orbital computed tomography. This TCR came from a man aged 50-59 years with Graves' hyperthyroidism. The sequenced material came from blood. This chain links TRBV2 with TRBJ2-3, with D possibly being TRBD1 (5 bases). The CDR3 DNA reads TGTGCCAGCAGTGAACAGGGAGATACGCAGTATTTT. This sequence encodes CASSEQGDTQYF.